This T cell receptor beta chain originates from a study of response to subunit inactivated influenza vaccine. The study's findings and limits: The authors proposed limited new T cell recruitment per seasonal influenza vaccination.

TCRdb fed the RT-PCR reads into MiXCR, producing one record per CDR3 protein. Among 300,000 to 350,000 distinct CDR3 sequences listed, approximately 21% were seen once. Comment on this clonotype: Its antigen remains unidentified.

Here the sequenced sample was PBMCs from blood, taken less than 22 months after vaccination. The sequence derives from a man between 50 and 70 years old who received an inactivated influenza vaccine.

DNA for the CDR3: TGCGCCAGCAGCTTGACTGAAGGGGCGACTAACTATGGCTACACCTTC. This gives the protein CASSLTEGATNYGYTF. J is TRBJ1-2 and V is TRBV5-1; TRBD1 is a possible D gene (5 bases). The CDR3 is 16 residues long. Germline V gives CDR1 SGHRS, CDR2 YFSETQ. The germline V and J ends were trimmed by 1 base and 0 bases, with 13 bases remaining between them. Variable domain in full (rest from reference TRBV5-1 and TRBJ1-2): KAGVTQTPRYLIKTRGQQVTLSCSPISGHRSVSWYQQTPGQGLQFLFEYFSETQRNKGNFPGRFSGRQFSNSRSEMNVSTLELGDSALYLCASSLTEGATNYGYTFGSGTRLTVV.